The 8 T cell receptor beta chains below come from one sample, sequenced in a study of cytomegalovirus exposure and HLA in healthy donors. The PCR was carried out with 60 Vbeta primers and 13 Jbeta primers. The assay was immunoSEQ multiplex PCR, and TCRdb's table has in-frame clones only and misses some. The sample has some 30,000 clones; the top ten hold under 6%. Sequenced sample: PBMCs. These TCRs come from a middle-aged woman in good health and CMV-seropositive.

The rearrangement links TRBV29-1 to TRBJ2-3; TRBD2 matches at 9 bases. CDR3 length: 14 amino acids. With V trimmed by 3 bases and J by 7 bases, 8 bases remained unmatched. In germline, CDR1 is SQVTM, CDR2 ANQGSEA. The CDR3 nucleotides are TGCAGCGTTGATCTTAGCGGGAGTGGCAATACGCAGTATTTT. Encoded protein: CSVDLSGSGNTQYF.

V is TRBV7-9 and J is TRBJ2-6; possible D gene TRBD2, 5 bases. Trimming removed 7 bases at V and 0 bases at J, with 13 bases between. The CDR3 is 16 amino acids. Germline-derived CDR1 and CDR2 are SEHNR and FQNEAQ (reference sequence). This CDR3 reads CASTRDRSSGANVLTF. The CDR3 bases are TGTGCCAGCACCCGGGATCGGAGCTCTGGGGCCAACGTCCTGACTTTC.

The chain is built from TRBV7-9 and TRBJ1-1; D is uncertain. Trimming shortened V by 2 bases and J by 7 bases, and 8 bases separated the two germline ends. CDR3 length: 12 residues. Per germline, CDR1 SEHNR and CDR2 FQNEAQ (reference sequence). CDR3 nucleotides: TGTGCCAGCAGCTTAAATGGCGGTGAAGCTTTCTTT. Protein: CASSLNGGEAFF.

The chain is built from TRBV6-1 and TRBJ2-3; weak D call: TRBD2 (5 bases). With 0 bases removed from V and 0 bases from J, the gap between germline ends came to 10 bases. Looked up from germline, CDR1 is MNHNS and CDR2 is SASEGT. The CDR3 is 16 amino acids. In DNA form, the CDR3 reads TGTGCCAGCAGTGAAGCAGGACTTTTAAGCACAGATACGCAGTATTTT. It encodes CASSEAGLLSTDTQYF.

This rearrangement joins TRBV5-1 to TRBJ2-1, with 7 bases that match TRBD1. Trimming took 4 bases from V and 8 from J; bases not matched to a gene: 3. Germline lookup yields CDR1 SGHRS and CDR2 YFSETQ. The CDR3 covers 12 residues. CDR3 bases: TGCGCCAGCAGCAACCAGGGGGATGAGCAGTTCTTC. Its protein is CASSNQGDEQFF.

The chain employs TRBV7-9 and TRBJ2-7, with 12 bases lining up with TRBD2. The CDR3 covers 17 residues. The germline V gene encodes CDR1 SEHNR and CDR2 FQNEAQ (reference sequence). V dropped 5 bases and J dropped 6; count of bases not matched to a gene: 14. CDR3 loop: CASSLGSRTSGTREQYF. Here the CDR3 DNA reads TGTGCCAGCAGCCTAGGATCGCGGACTAGCGGGACACGCGAGCAGTACTTC.

For the CDR3, the DNA is TGTGCCAGCAGCCCGCAGGGTGAAGGACCCAATGAGCAGTTCTTC. This translates into CASSPQGEGPNEQFF. The chain employs TRBV13 and TRBJ2-1, with a possible D match to TRBD1 (5 bases). CDR3 size: 15 residues. V was pared by 5 bases and J by 6 bases, with 17 bases between. CDR1 and CDR2 (germline): PRHDT, FYEKMQ (reference sequence).

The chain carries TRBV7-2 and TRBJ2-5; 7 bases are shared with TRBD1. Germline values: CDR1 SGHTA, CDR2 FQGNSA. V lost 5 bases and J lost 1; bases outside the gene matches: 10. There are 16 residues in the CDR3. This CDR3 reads CASSTRQGSPQETQYF. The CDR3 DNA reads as TGTGCCAGCAGCACCCGACAGGGTTCACCCCAAGAGACCCAGTACTTC. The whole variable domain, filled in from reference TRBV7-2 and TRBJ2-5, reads GAGVSQSPSNKVTEKGKDVELRCDPISGHTALYWYRQSLGQGLEFLIYFQGNSAPDKSGLPSDRFSAERTGGSVSTLTIQRTQQEDSAVYLCASSTRQGSPQETQYFGPGTRLLVL.